These 30 T cell receptor beta chains came from one sample sequenced in a study of T-cell reconstitution after alpha-beta-depleted transplantation in children. Library preparation (for TCRbeta) was performed with unique molecular identifiers. One entry per CDR3 protein, called by TCRdb with MiXCR from the PCR reads. Of 600,000 to 800,000 distinct CDR3 sequences in the sample, 10% to 15% were seen once. This material consisted of PBMCs, taken before TCRalphabeta/CD19-depleted stem cell transplant. Receptors originate from a girl aged 2-10 years with congenital amegakaryocytic thrombocytopenia, due to receive a stem cell transplant.

This clonotype showed up just once. The junction does not match germline at one end; this may be a read error. The genes are TRBV7-9 and TRBJ2-3; D possibly uses TRBD1 or TRBD2 (5 bases each). The CDR3 runs 15 residues. The germline CDR1 and CDR2 sequences are SEHNR and FQNEAQ (reference sequence). The CDR3 DNA follows: TGTGCCAGCGGCTTCACCGGGACCATCACAGATACGCAGTATTTT. Amino acid sequence: CASGFTGTITDTQYF. Supplemented by reference TRBV7-9 and TRBJ2-3, the full variable domain reads DTGVSQNPRHKITKRGQNVTFRCDPISEHNRLYWYRQTLGQGPEFLTYFQNEAQLEKSRLLSDRFSAERPKGSFSTLEIQRTEQGDSAMYLCASGFTGTITDTQYFGPGTRLTVL.

This clonotype has at least ten counts. The V call is TRBV29-1, the J call TRBJ2-7, with unresolved D. V was trimmed by 4 bases and J by 2 bases, leaving 9 bases between them. The germline CDR1 and CDR2 sequences are SQVTM and ANQGSEA. The CDR3 is made up of 12 amino acids. The CDR3 DNA follows: TGCAGCGTTGGGGAAGATCCCTACGAGCAGTACTTC. As protein: CSVGEDPYEQYF.

This clonotype was recorded many times. The V and J genes are TRBV4-1 and TRBJ2-3, with 8 positions matching TRBD1. In germline, CDR1 is MGHRA, CDR2 YSYEKL. After removal of 0 bases from V and 2 bases from J, the junction contained 7 bases not matched to a gene. The CDR3 has 17 residues. For the CDR3, the DNA is TGCGCCAGCAGCCAAGATCGTACGGACAGGGACACAGATACGCAGTATTTT. It yields the protein CASSQDRTDRDTDTQYF.

The rearrangement links TRBV4-2 to TRBJ1-6; D is unclear. This CDR3 is 14 amino acids long. The germline V gene has CDR1 LGHNA and CDR2 YNFKEQ. Trimming left V 1 base short and J 7 bases short, with 8 bases between. CDR3 residues: CASSQGTENSPLHF. CDR3 coding DNA: TGTGCCAGCAGCCAAGGGACGGAAAATTCACCCCTCCACTTT.

In its sample, this clonotype was seen many times. The V and J genes are TRBV20-1 and TRBJ2-2; 7 bases agree with TRBD2. Germline CDR1 DFQATT, CDR2 SNEGSKA (reference sequence). The V gene end was trimmed by 0 bases and the J gene end by 4 bases; junction bases not matched to a gene: 5. CDR3 size: 15 residues. CDR3 sequence reads: CSARDGLAATGELFF. CDR3 bases: TGCAGTGCTAGAGATGGGCTAGCGGCCACCGGGGAGCTGTTTTTT.

Many counts were recorded for this clonotype. The rearrangement links TRBV12-3 or TRBV12-4 to TRBJ2-3; 8 nucleotides align to TRBD1. The CDR3 loop spans 14 amino acids. Trimming took 5 bases from V and 6 from J; bases not matched to a gene: 7. The DNA of the CDR3 is TGTGCCAGCAGTAAGACAGGGGAGGTTGATACGCAGTATTTT. Its translation: CASSKTGEVDTQYF.

V is TRBV20-1 and J is TRBJ2-3; D unresolved. CDR1 is DFQATT, CDR2 SNEGSKA, per germline (reference sequence). This CDR3 is 10 amino acids long. V was trimmed by 6 bases and J by 6 bases, leaving 7 bases between them. DNA for the CDR3: TGCAGTGCACTGGTGGATACGCAGTATTTT. Protein: CSALVDTQYF.

This clonotype was observed at least ten times. This rearrangement joins TRBV6-6 to TRBJ2-3, with a possible D match to TRBD2 (5 bases). From germline, CDR1 is MNHNY and CDR2 SVGAGI (reference sequence). V was clipped by 6 bases and J by 4 bases, with 8 bases between them. The CDR3 has 12 residues. CDR3 amino acids: CASSGIADTQYF. The CDR3 coding sequence is TGTGCCAGCAGCGGGATCGCAGATACGCAGTATTTT.

The table lists this clonotype with a few counts. The chain is built from TRBV15 and TRBJ2-1; TRBD2 aligns across 11 bases. Germline trimming cut 0 bases from V and 5 bases from J; bases unmatched to any gene: 6. The length of the CDR3 is 17 residues. The germline CDR1 and CDR2 sequences are LNHNV and YYDKDF (reference sequence). The CDR3 DNA reads TGTGCCACCAGCAGAGATCGGGTGACTAGCGGGGACAATGAGCAGTTCTTC. As protein: CATSRDRVTSGDNEQFF.

This clonotype was seen only a few times. DNA of the CDR3: TGTGCCAGCAGTTTTGGGGACGGCTCCTACGAGCAGTACTTC. Translating it yields CASSFGDGSYEQYF. The J gene is TRBJ2-7, the V gene TRBV12-3 or TRBV12-4; D tentatively fits TRBD1 or TRBD2 (5 bases each). The CDR3 consists of 14 residues. V lost 3 bases to trimming and J lost 0 bases, with 9 bases between them.

As concerns this clonotype: Just one base apart from a much larger clone, this may be a read error. V usage is TRBV5-1 and J usage is TRBJ2-2; TRBD1 matches 9 bases. The CDR3 sequence is 15 residues long. V lost 3 bases to trimming and J lost 4 bases; unmatched junction nucleotides: 4. CDR1 is SGHRS, CDR2 YFSETQ, per germline. CDR3 DNA: TGCGCCAGCAGCTCGGACAGGGGAACCACCGGGGAGCTGTTTTTT. It translates to CASSSDRGTTGELFF.

This rearrangement joins TRBV19 to TRBJ2-1, with TRBD2 matching 12 bases. Germline V gives CDR1 LNHDA, CDR2 SQIVND (reference sequence). V shed 7 bases, J shed 1 base, and the junction held 5 bases outside the gene matches. The CDR3 totals 16 residues. CDR3 coding DNA: TGTGCCAGTACCCGACTAGCGGGAGTATCCTACAATGAGCAGTTCTTC. Translated, it gives CASTRLAGVSYNEQFF. The variable domain in full, with the rest retrieved from reference TRBV19 and TRBJ2-1, is DGGITQSPKYLFRKEGQNVTLSCEQNLNHDAMYWYRQDPGQGLRLIYYSQIVNDFQKGDIAEGYSVSREKKESFPLTVTSAQKNPTAFYLCASTRLAGVSYNEQFFGPGTRLTVL.

This rearrangement joins TRBV3-1 to TRBJ2-6; no reliable D call. The V end was cut by 3 bases, the J end by 0 bases, with 9 bases between. The CDR3 runs 16 residues. In germline, CDR1 is LGHDT, CDR2 YNNKEL (reference sequence). For the CDR3, the DNA is TGTGCCAGCAGCCACGGTGGGAACTCTGGGGCCAACGTCCTGACTTTC. Its protein product is CASSHGGNSGANVLTF.

J is TRBJ2-3 and V is TRBV20-1, with D perhaps matching TRBD1 or TRBD2 (5 bases each). The CDR3 contains 16 residues. With 2 bases removed from V and 4 bases from J, the gap between germline ends came to 19 bases. CDR1 is DFQATT, CDR2 SNEGSKA, per germline (reference sequence). For the CDR3, the DNA is TGCAGTGCTAGACCGGGACCGCATAGGGTGCCAGATACGCAGTATTTT. Its translation is CSARPGPHRVPDTQYF.

The rearrangement links TRBV12-3 or TRBV12-4 to TRBJ2-3; D is ambiguous. The CDR3 is 15 amino acids. The germline V and J ends were trimmed by 6 bases and 2 bases, with 15 bases remaining between them. CDR3 in DNA: TGTGCCAGCAGCCCCGCCGGACCATCCACAGATACGCAGTATTTT. It encodes CASSPAGPSTDTQYF.

The chain uses TRBV20-1 and TRBJ1-6; TRBD1 matches 8 bases. The germline CDR1 and CDR2 sequences are DFQATT and SNEGSKA (reference sequence). V was pared by 4 bases and J by 9 bases, with 8 bases of the junction left unmatched. The CDR3 is 14 residues long. DNA of the CDR3: TGCAGTGCTACATTAACAGGGGGAGGTTCACCCCTCCACTTT. Encoded protein: CSATLTGGGSPLHF.

V is TRBV3-1 and J is TRBJ2-7, with TRBD1 matching over 8 bases. Germline V CDR1 and CDR2: LGHDT, YNNKEL (reference sequence). The V and J ends lost 3 bases and 3 bases, in that order; junction bases with no gene match: 4. The CDR3 contains 14 residues. The CDR3 protein is CASSHYGQGYEQYF. CDR3 bases: TGTGCCAGCAGCCACTATGGACAGGGCTACGAGCAGTACTTC.

The sample holds many counts of this clonotype. This chain joins TRBV12-3 or TRBV12-4 and TRBJ2-2; TRBD2 matches 8 bases. With V trimmed by 6 bases and J by 5 bases, 11 bases remained unmatched. The CDR3 extends over 16 amino acids. CDR3 loop: CASRDIAGIVTGELFF. Here the CDR3 DNA reads TGTGCCAGCAGGGATATAGCGGGAATAGTTACCGGGGAGCTGTTTTTT.

The CDR3 sequence: CASTPLLEPEQYF. The CDR3 coding sequence is TGTGCCAGCACTCCCCTGCTCGAGCCCGAGCAGTACTTC. The J gene is TRBJ2-7, the V gene TRBV28, with D unresolved. Germline CDR1 MDHEN, CDR2 SYDVKM. The CDR3 length is 13 residues. V lost 7 bases, J lost 6 bases, and 16 bases lay in between.

This clonotype has at least ten counts. The V and J genes are TRBV12-3 or TRBV12-4 and TRBJ2-1; 9 bases map to TRBD2. The CDR3 loop spans 17 amino acids. The trim removed 3 bases at V and 7 bases at J, leaving 13 bases unmatched. The CDR3 protein is CASSFRGVAGVRNEQFF. In nucleotides, the CDR3 is TGTGCCAGCAGTTTCCGAGGGGTAGCGGGAGTCAGAAATGAGCAGTTCTTC.

This clonotype has a handful of counts. The chain joins TRBV28 to TRBJ1-3; possibly TRBD1 for D (5 bases). The length of the CDR3 is 18 residues. The V end lost 1 base, the J end lost 0 bases, and 16 bases lay between the germline ends. The V gene's germline CDR1 is MDHEN and CDR2 SYDVKM. The CDR3 loop is CASSLLPQTGPSGNTIYF. The CDR3 DNA reads as TGTGCCAGCAGTTTATTACCCCAAACAGGACCCTCTGGAAACACCATATATTTT. Full variable domain (rest looked up from reference TRBV28 and TRBJ1-3): DVKVTQSSRYLVKRTGEKVFLECVQDMDHENMFWYRQDPGLGLRLIYFSYDVKMKEKGDIPEGYSVSREKKERFSLILESASTNQTSMYLCASSLLPQTGPSGNTIYFGEGSWLTVV.

This clonotype was seen at least ten times. The gene calls are TRBV20-1 and TRBJ2-1; tentative D call: TRBD2 (6 bases). CDR1 is DFQATT, CDR2 SNEGSKA, per germline (reference sequence). The CDR3 loop spans 14 amino acids. The germline V and J ends were trimmed by 3 bases and 10 bases, with 19 bases remaining between them. The CDR3 sequence is CSASDPAGEWEQFF. CDR3 coding DNA: TGCAGTGCTAGTGATCCAGCGGGCGAATGGGAGCAGTTCTTC.

This clonotype was seen more than once but under ten times. V usage is TRBV3-1 and J usage is TRBJ2-1; D call uncertain. V lost 1 base to trimming and J lost 6 bases, with 7 bases between them. The length of the CDR3 is 13 residues. Germline loops: CDR1 LGHDT, CDR2 YNNKEL (reference sequence). The DNA for the CDR3 is TGTGCCAGCAGCCAAGCGGCCATCAATGAGCAGTTCTTC. Protein product: CASSQAAINEQFF.

This clonotype came up many times. The chain joins TRBV27 to TRBJ2-3, with 8 bases that match TRBD2. The CDR3 has 17 residues. Trimming took 3 bases from V and 3 from J; bases not matched to a gene: 11. Germline CDR1 MNHEY, CDR2 SMNVEV (reference sequence). CDR3 loop: CASSLTPGLGLTDTQYF. CDR3 in DNA: TGTGCCAGCAGTTTGACCCCGGGACTAGGCCTAACAGATACGCAGTATTTT.

This clonotype occurred many times. The rearrangement uses TRBV20-1 and TRBJ2-7; TRBD2 aligns across 8 bases. With 4 bases clipped from V and 6 bases from J, the junction kept 11 bases outside the gene matches. This CDR3 is 14 amino acids long. The germline V gene has CDR1 DFQATT and CDR2 SNEGSKA (reference sequence). CDR3 in DNA: TGCAGTGCTAATGACGGGAGGGCCATCCGCGAGCAGTACTTC. This gives the protein CSANDGRAIREQYF.

This clonotype was recorded many times. The chain combines TRBV20-1 with TRBJ1-2, with D unresolved. Trimming stripped 0 bases from V and 6 bases from J, with 11 bases between. In germline, CDR1 is DFQATT, CDR2 SNEGSKA (reference sequence). This CDR3 contains 13 residues. The CDR3 DNA reads as TGCAGTGCTAGAGATTCGGCCGGCAATGGCTACACCTTC. As protein: CSARDSAGNGYTF.

This clonotype was observed a handful of times. V is TRBV7-9 and J is TRBJ2-7; 7 bases fit TRBD2. The germline V gene encodes CDR1 SEHNR and CDR2 FQNEAQ (reference sequence). The trim removed 5 bases at V and 1 base at J, leaving 5 bases unmatched. CDR3 length: 14 amino acids. CDR3 sequence (DNA): TGTGCCAGCAGCCTTACTAGCGCTTCCTACGAGCAGTACTTC. Residues: CASSLTSASYEQYF.

This clonotype was counted between two and nine times. The CDR3 loop is CAVTTQSYEQYF. The DNA for the CDR3 is TGTGCCGTTACGACCCAATCCTACGAGCAGTACTTC. The chain has TRBV28 and TRBJ2-7; no reliable D call. The germline V gene encodes CDR1 MDHEN and CDR2 SYDVKM. Trimming took 11 bases from V and 1 from J, leaving 12 bases between them. This CDR3 region has 12 residues. Full variable domain (missing parts from reference TRBV28 and TRBJ2-7): DVKVTQSSRYLVKRTGEKVFLECVQDMDHENMFWYRQDPGLGLRLIYFSYDVKMKEKGDIPEGYSVSREKKERFSLILESASTNQTSMYLCAVTTQSYEQYFGPGTRLTVT.

Remarks on this clonotype: A read error may explain this, as a much larger clone is one base away. As DNA, the CDR3 is TGCAGTGGGGGGGCGAGAGATACGCAGTATTTT. This translates into CSGGARDTQYF. This sequence joins TRBV20-1 and TRBJ2-3, with D perhaps TRBD1 or TRBD2 (6 bases each). The germline V gene encodes CDR1 DFQATT and CDR2 SNEGSKA (reference sequence). The V end was cut by 7 bases, the J end by 5 bases, with 10 bases between. The CDR3 consists of 11 residues.

This clonotype was seen only a few times. The gene calls are TRBV28 and TRBJ2-7, with 8 bases lining up with TRBD1. Germline V gene sequence: CDR1 MDHEN, CDR2 SYDVKM. J gave up 4 bases and V 3 bases, and 5 bases lay outside the gene matches. There are 14 residues in the CDR3. Here the CDR3 DNA reads TGTGCCAGCAGTTTGTGGACAGGGTGGTACGAGCAGTACTTC. Protein: CASSLWTGWYEQYF.